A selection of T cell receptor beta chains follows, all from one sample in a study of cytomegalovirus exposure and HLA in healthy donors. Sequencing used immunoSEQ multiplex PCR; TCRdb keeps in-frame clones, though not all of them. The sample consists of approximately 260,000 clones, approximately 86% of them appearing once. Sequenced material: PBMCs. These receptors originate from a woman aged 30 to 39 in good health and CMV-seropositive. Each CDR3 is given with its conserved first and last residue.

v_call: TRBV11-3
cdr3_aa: CASSLSGRAENTQYF

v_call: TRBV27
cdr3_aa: CASSLTGQGDAGYTF

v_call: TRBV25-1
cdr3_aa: CASSESPGGSYEQYF

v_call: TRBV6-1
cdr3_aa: CASSLAGGNEQFF

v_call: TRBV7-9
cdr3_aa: CASSLDGETGNTIYF

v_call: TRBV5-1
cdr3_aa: CASSDGGGLVDEQFF

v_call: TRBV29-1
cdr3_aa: CSVDDRVRGYTF

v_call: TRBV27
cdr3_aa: CASSLSMTGDYSGNTIYF

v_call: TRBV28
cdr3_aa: CASSQPGLAGDEQYF

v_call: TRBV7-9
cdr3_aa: CASSLGDSNYGYTF

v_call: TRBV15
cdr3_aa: CATNYNVGGTQYF

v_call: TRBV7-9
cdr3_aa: CASSFRAGSYEQYF

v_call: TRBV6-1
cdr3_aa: CASSAGRGQSPYNEQFF

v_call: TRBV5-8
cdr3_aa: CASNLGGSRKEKLFF

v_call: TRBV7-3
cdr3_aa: CASANGASSYNEQFF

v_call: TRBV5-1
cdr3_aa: CASSLEQVSYEQYF

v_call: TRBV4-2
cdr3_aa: CASSQITGGGEQFF

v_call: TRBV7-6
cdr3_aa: CASSLGQATDTQYF

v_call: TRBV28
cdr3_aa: CASSSPGLAGPYGQYF

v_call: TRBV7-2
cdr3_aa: CASSPDTGTPYNEQFF

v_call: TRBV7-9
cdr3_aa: CASSLRGNANTGELFF

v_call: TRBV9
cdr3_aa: CASSAEGAGYEQYF

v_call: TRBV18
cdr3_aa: CASSPRTGGIRSYEQYF

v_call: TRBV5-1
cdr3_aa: CASSLMIADNEQFF

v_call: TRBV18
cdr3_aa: CASSPIRGGPPYEQYF

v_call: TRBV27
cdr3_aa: CASSPRGASYEQYF

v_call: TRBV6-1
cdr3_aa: CASRLDRGSVGELFF

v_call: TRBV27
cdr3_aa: CASSLSLPGGRRVAREQYF

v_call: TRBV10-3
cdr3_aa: CAISESRTSGSYEQYF

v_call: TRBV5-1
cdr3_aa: CASSLGQGNGYTF

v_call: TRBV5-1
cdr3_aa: CASSLDTGATIDYEQYF

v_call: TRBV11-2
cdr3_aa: CASSLRLAGNLDTQYF

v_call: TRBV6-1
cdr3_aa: CASSEGLAGQETQYF

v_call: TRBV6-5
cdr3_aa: CASSYLAGEDEQYF

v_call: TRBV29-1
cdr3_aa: CSVEDRGLGRDKNIQYF

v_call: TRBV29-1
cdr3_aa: CSVEDREYYNEQFF

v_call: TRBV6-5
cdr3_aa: CASSYGRNEDRGLFF